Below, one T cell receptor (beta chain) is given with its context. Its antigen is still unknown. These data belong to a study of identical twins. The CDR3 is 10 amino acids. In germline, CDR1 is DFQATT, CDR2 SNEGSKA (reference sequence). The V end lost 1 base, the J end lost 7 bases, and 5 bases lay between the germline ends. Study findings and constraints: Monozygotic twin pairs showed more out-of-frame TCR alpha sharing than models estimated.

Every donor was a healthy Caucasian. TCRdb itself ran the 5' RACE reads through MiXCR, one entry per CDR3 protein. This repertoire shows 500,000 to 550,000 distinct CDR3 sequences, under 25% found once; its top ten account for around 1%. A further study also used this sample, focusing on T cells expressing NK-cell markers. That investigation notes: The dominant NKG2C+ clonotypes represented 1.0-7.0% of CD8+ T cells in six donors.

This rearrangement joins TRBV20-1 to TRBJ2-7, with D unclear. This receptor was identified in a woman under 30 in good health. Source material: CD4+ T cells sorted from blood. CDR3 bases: TGCAGTGCTAGAGGTACGGAGCAGTACTTC. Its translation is CSARGTEQYF.